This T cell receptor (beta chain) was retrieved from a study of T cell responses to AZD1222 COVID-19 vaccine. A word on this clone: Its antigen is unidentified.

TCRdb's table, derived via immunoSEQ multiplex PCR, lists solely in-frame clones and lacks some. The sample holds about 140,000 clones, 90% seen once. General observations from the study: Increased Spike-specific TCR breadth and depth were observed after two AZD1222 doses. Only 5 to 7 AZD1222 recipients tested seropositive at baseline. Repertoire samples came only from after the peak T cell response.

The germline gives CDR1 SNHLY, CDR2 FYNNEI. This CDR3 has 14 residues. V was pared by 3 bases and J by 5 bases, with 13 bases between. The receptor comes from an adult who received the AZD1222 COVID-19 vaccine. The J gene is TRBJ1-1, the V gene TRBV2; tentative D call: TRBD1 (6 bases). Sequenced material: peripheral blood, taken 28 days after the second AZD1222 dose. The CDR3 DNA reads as TGTGCCAGCAGTGAGGGGGCGAGTACTACTGAAGCTTTCTTT. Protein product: CASSEGASTTEAFF.